A selection of T cell receptor beta chains follows, all from one sample in a study of blood T cell repertoires in COVID-19. Method: immunoSEQ multiplex PCR; TCRdb's copy keeps in-frame clones and lacks some. The sample carries around 200,000 clones, around 85% recorded once. Sequencing was performed on PBMCs or T cells enriched from blood (not recorded which). These receptors were collected from a man aged 40-49 years who had recovered from COVID-19. The CDR3 runs from the conserved cysteine through the conserved F or W. The order of the fields is J gene, D gene, V gene, clone size, CDR3 DNA, CDR3 protein. The D gene is left open where the match is weak. Rows give clone size only sometimes, using once, few, many, or a class for an expanded clone.

j_call: TRBJ2-1
d_call: .
v_call: TRBV2
clone_size: .
cdr3_nt: TGTGCCAGCAGCCAGACTGGACCTCAGGGCGGCCGATCCTCCTACAATGAGCAGTTCTTC
cdr3_aa: CASSQTGPQGGRSSYNEQFF

j_call: TRBJ2-2
d_call: .
v_call: TRBV2
clone_size: .
cdr3_nt: TGTGCCAGCAGTGAACTCGGCAGGGATTCCGGGGAGCTGTTTTTT
cdr3_aa: CASSELGRDSGELFF

j_call: TRBJ1-2
d_call: .
v_call: TRBV29-1
clone_size: .
cdr3_nt: TGCAGCGTTGAAGGGGCAGGTGACTATGGCTACACCTTC
cdr3_aa: CSVEGAGDYGYTF

j_call: TRBJ1-6
d_call: .
v_call: TRBV3-1/TRBV3-2
clone_size: .
cdr3_nt: TGTGCCAGCAGCCAAGAGATCCGAGGTTCACCCCTCCACTTT
cdr3_aa: CASSQEIRGSPLHF

j_call: TRBJ2-6
d_call: .
v_call: TRBV4-3
clone_size: .
cdr3_nt: TGCGCCAGCAGCCAAGATGGGTGGAGCTCTGGGGCCAACGTCCTGACTTTC
cdr3_aa: CASSQDGWSSGANVLTF

j_call: TRBJ2-7
d_call: TRBD1
v_call: TRBV5-4
clone_size: .
cdr3_nt: TGTGCCAGCAGCCTGGACAGGGCCCACGAGCAGTACTTC
cdr3_aa: CASSLDRAHEQYF

j_call: TRBJ1-2
d_call: .
v_call: TRBV6-5
clone_size: .
cdr3_nt: TGTGCCAGCACCCCAGCCGAGGGTCGGAGGAATGGCTACACCTTC
cdr3_aa: CASTPAEGRRNGYTF

j_call: TRBJ1-3
d_call: TRBD1
v_call: TRBV5-1
clone_size: few
cdr3_nt: TGCGCCAGCAGCTTGGAGGGGGCGCGGGGAAACACCATATATTTT
cdr3_aa: CASSLEGARGNTIYF

j_call: TRBJ2-7
d_call: .
v_call: TRBV18
clone_size: .
cdr3_nt: TGTGCCAGCTCACCACCCAGGGCGGGATACGAGCAGTACTTC
cdr3_aa: CASSPPRAGYEQYF

j_call: TRBJ2-5
d_call: TRBD1
v_call: TRBV6-2/TRBV6-3
clone_size: .
cdr3_nt: TGTGCCAGCAGTGACAGGGGGAAGACCCAGTACTTC
cdr3_aa: CASSDRGKTQYF

j_call: TRBJ1-5
d_call: TRBD1
v_call: TRBV29-1
clone_size: .
cdr3_nt: TGCAGCGCCTCCACGGGACAGCTCAATCAGCCCCAGCATTTT
cdr3_aa: CSASTGQLNQPQHF

j_call: TRBJ2-5
d_call: .
v_call: TRBV27
clone_size: .
cdr3_nt: TGTGCCAGCAGTTTGCGGGATGGGGGTTTGAAGACCCAGTACTTC
cdr3_aa: CASSLRDGGLKTQYF

j_call: TRBJ2-5
d_call: TRBD2
v_call: TRBV6-5
clone_size: .
cdr3_nt: TGTGCCAGCAATCCAGCGGGAGCGCAAGAGACCCAGTACTTC
cdr3_aa: CASNPAGAQETQYF

j_call: TRBJ2-7
d_call: TRBD1
v_call: TRBV6-5
clone_size: once
cdr3_nt: TGTGCCAGTTCTACAGGGGGCCAGAGATACGAGCAGTACTTC
cdr3_aa: CASSTGGQRYEQYF

j_call: TRBJ2-3
d_call: .
v_call: TRBV7-9
clone_size: .
cdr3_nt: TGTGCCAGCAGCCCCATAGATACGCAGTATTTT
cdr3_aa: CASSPIDTQYF

j_call: TRBJ2-5
d_call: .
v_call: TRBV27
clone_size: once
cdr3_nt: TGTGCCAGCAGTCCCACCCCCCCGGGGGATTACCAAGAGACCCAGTACTTC
cdr3_aa: CASSPTPPGDYQETQYF

j_call: TRBJ1-4
d_call: TRBD1
v_call: TRBV6-5
clone_size: .
cdr3_nt: TGTGCCAGCAGGGGGACAGGGCCCAACGAAAAACTGTTTTTT
cdr3_aa: CASRGTGPNEKLFF

j_call: TRBJ1-1
d_call: .
v_call: TRBV2
clone_size: .
cdr3_nt: TGTGCCTTCCAAGGGGGGGTGAACACTGAAGCTTTCTTT
cdr3_aa: CAFQGGVNTEAFF